This T cell receptor beta chain was sequenced in a study of cytomegalovirus exposure and HLA in healthy donors. Study results and caveats: Productive status was seen about 90% or about 30% of the time for most TCR beta V segments in an earlier analysis. For TCR beta chains, V- and J-gene trimming was later linked to a missense DCLRE1C variant.

The PCR made use of 60 Vbeta and 13 Jbeta primers. Assay: immunoSEQ multiplex PCR; the TCRdb copy retains only in-frame clones and omits some. The sample shows 150,000 to 200,000 clones, roughly 72% of them seen only once. The CDR3 runs to 15 residues. Germline V gene lookup returns CDR1 SGHVS and CDR2 FQNEAQ. The V and J ends lost 8 bases and 1 base, in that order; junction bases with no gene match: 6. A note on this clone: Its antigen is undetermined.

This chain links TRBV7-8 with TRBJ1-5, with TRBD1 matching over 9 bases. The receptor was isolated from a woman aged 35 to 49 in good health and CMV-seronegative. The sample consisted of PBMCs. The CDR3 region has the DNA TGTGCCAGCCAAAACGGACAGGGGAGCAATCAGCCCCAGCATTTT. It is translated as CASQNGQGSNQPQHF.